These 18 T cell receptor beta chains share one sample of origin, sequenced in a study of T-cell memory formation after mild COVID-19. TCRdb processed the 5' RACE reads anew with MiXCR; each CDR3 protein has one entry. The sample records 120,000 to 150,000 distinct CDR3 sequences, about 14% being singletons. Sequencing was performed on PBMCs or a T cell subset sorted from them (not recorded which). The receptors were gathered from an adult woman who had mild COVID-19 (a few samples of this study predate the infection). Cell type and time point are not known.

Only a few counts were recorded for this clonotype. The rearrangement uses TRBV11-2 and TRBJ1-1; no clear D gene. The CDR3 totals 14 residues. V was cut by 3 bases and J by 6 bases, with 14 bases left in between. CDR1 SGHAT and CDR2 FQNNGV come from the germline V gene. Here the CDR3 DNA reads TGTGCCAGCAGCTTCGCGACCGGGTTTCCTGAAGCTTTCTTT. It is translated as CASSFATGFPEAFF.

This chain joins TRBV7-8 and TRBJ1-1; D remains unclear. This CDR3 has 14 amino acids. The V and J ends lost 3 bases and 4 bases respectively, with 12 bases between them. Germline lookup yields CDR1 SGHVS and CDR2 FQNEAQ. The CDR3: CASSFFESGTEAFF. The CDR3 DNA follows: TGTGCCAGCAGCTTTTTTGAAAGTGGCACTGAAGCTTTCTTT.

This clonotype came up many times. This chain connects TRBV7-9 to TRBJ2-6; D is undetermined. This CDR3 is built from 16 residues. Germline CDR1 and CDR2: SEHNR and FQNEAQ (reference sequence). Trimming shortened V by 0 bases and J by 2 bases, and 8 bases separated the two germline ends. This chain's CDR3 is CASSLAPSPGANVLTF. For the CDR3, the DNA is TGTGCCAGCAGCTTAGCGCCCTCTCCTGGGGCCAACGTCCTGACTTTC.

This clonotype occurred a few times. The chain recombines TRBV24-1 with TRBJ2-6; 8 bases fit TRBD1. The germline V gene encodes CDR1 KGHDR and CDR2 SFDVKD. J lost 3 bases, V lost 4 bases, and 10 bases had no gene match. This CDR3 spans 18 amino acids. CDR3 loop: CATSDPDRGRGGANVLTF. As DNA, the CDR3 is TGTGCCACCAGTGACCCTGACAGGGGCCGGGGTGGGGCCAACGTCCTGACTTTC.

The V call is TRBV13, the J call TRBJ2-7; 7 bases are shared with TRBD1. The CDR3 has 14 amino acids. The ends lost 6 bases at V and 3 bases at J; junction bases unmatched: 8. Germline V gene sequence: CDR1 PRHDT, CDR2 FYEKMQ (reference sequence). CDR3 coding DNA: TGTGCCAGCAGTAACTGGGACAGCCACTACGAGCAGTACTTC. This sequence encodes CASSNWDSHYEQYF.

The table lists this clonotype with a few counts. The chain joins TRBV4-1 to TRBJ2-1; 7 positions agree with TRBD1. V shed 4 bases, J shed 7 bases, and the junction held 4 bases outside the gene matches. The CDR3 runs 13 residues. Germline CDR1 and CDR2: MGHRA and YSYEKL. The CDR3 sequence: CASSPTRGNEQFF. The CDR3 region has the DNA TGCGCCAGCAGCCCGACCAGGGGGAATGAGCAGTTCTTC.

The rearrangement links TRBV11-2 to TRBJ1-1, with D perhaps TRBD1 (5 bases). Between the trimmed V and J ends, which lost 5 bases and 5 bases, there was a span of 12 bases. The CDR3 is 13 amino acids. Germline V gene lookup returns CDR1 SGHAT and CDR2 FQNNGV. The chain's CDR3 is CASSRGLATEAFF. The CDR3 DNA reads TGTGCCAGCAGCCGGGGACTCGCTACTGAAGCTTTCTTT.

This clonotype occurred a few times. This chain joins TRBV30 and TRBJ2-7; D not certain. Trimming cost V 7 bases and J 4 bases, with 14 bases left between them. From germline, CDR1 is GTSNPN and CDR2 SVGIG (reference sequence). CDR3 size: 12 residues. CDR3: CAYGSYRYEQYF. DNA of the CDR3: TGTGCCTACGGTTCGTATCGGTACGAGCAGTACTTC.

There are a few counts of this clonotype. The chain employs TRBV7-8 and TRBJ2-5, with D unresolved. Germline V gene sequence: CDR1 SGHVS, CDR2 FQNEAQ. This CDR3 has 15 residues. Trimming cost V 1 base and J 2 bases, with 11 bases left between them. CDR3 nucleotide sequence: TGTGCCAGCAGCTTAGAACTCAGGAGACAAGAGACCCAGTACTTC. Translating gives CASSLELRRQETQYF.

The chain recombines TRBV12-3 or TRBV12-4 with TRBJ2-1; 8 nucleotides line up with TRBD1. The CDR3 is 14 residues long. Losses at the gene ends were 5 bases for V and 2 bases for J; bases not matched to a gene: 2. CDR3 coding DNA: TGTGCCAGCAGTCCGGGACAGGCCTACAATGAGCAGTTCTTC. Encoded protein: CASSPGQAYNEQFF.

This clonotype was detected many times. The chain couples TRBV10-3 to TRBJ1-2, with 7 bases aligning to TRBD1. The CDR3 covers 15 residues. The trim removed 0 bases at V and 5 bases at J, leaving 6 bases unmatched. In germline, CDR1 is ENHRY, CDR2 SYGVKD. CDR3 bases: TGTGCCATCAGTGAGTCGAACGGGGACAGTTATGGCTACACCTTC. Its protein product is CAISESNGDSYGYTF.

A few counts support this clonotype. The rearrangement uses TRBV7-9 and TRBJ1-1; D gene ambiguous. The V gene lost 8 bases and the J gene lost 0 bases, with 7 bases spanning the gap. The CDR3 spans 12 residues. CDR1 SEHNR and CDR2 FQNEAQ come from the germline V gene (reference sequence). DNA for the CDR3: TGTGCCAGCGCATTCATGAACACTGAAGCTTTCTTT. Protein sequence: CASAFMNTEAFF. Complete variable domain (other parts from reference TRBV7-9 and TRBJ1-1): DTGVSQNPRHKITKRGQNVTFRCDPISEHNRLYWYRQTLGQGPEFLTYFQNEAQLEKSRLLSDRFSAERPKGSFSTLEIQRTEQGDSAMYLCASAFMNTEAFFGQGTRLTVV.

The chain has TRBV30 and TRBJ2-3, with 9 bases that match TRBD1. Looked up from germline, CDR1 is GTSNPN and CDR2 is SVGIG (reference sequence). The CDR3 loop spans 15 amino acids. V trimming: 4 bases; J trimming: 1 base; junction bases outside the gene matches: 6. The CDR3 reads CAWTGTGWGTDTQYF. The CDR3 DNA is TGTGCCTGGACCGGGACAGGGTGGGGCACAGATACGCAGTATTTT.

This clonotype was seen many times. The chain joins TRBV13 to TRBJ2-7; 8 bases are shared with TRBD1. The trim removed 5 bases at V and 1 base at J, leaving 4 bases unmatched. Germline V CDR1 and CDR2: PRHDT, FYEKMQ (reference sequence). The CDR3 is 14 residues long. The CDR3 here is CASSPRDRSYEQYF. For the CDR3, the DNA is TGTGCCAGCAGCCCCCGGGACAGGTCCTACGAGCAGTACTTC.

The rearrangement links TRBV10-3 to TRBJ2-1, with TRBD2 identical over 13 bases. J was trimmed by 6 bases and V by 11 bases; bases with no gene match: 10. Germline-derived CDR1 and CDR2 are ENHRY and SYGVKD. This CDR3 is 15 amino acids long. This chain's CDR3 is CAVHPGLAGINEQFF. CDR3 in DNA: TGTGCCGTACATCCGGGACTAGCGGGGATCAATGAGCAGTTCTTC.

The V gene is TRBV27, the J gene TRBJ2-5, with 12 bases identical to TRBD1. V was clipped by 8 bases and J by 0 bases; unmatched bases: 25. CDR1 and CDR2 (germline): MNHEY, SMNVEV (reference sequence). The CDR3 loop spans 22 amino acids. For the CDR3, the DNA is TGTGCCAGCCATTCATGCCAGCAGTTTCTGCCCGGGACAGGGGGCTACCAAGAGACCCAGTACTTC. Amino acids: CASHSCQQFLPGTGGYQETQYF.

This clonotype was observed a few times. This chain links TRBV12-3 or TRBV12-4 with TRBJ2-3, with TRBD2 matching 8 bases. This CDR3 is built from 16 residues. Unmatched junction bases numbered 15, after V lost 3 bases and J lost 10 bases. CDR3 coding DNA: TGTGCCAGCAGTTTCGGACTAGCTACTCCGTCTGATGCGCAGTATTTT. It specifies CASSFGLATPSDAQYF.

This clonotype was seen a few times. The J gene is TRBJ2-2, the V gene TRBV24-1, with TRBD1 as a possible D gene (5 bases). Between the trimmed V and J ends, which lost 0 bases and 5 bases, there was a span of 15 bases. Germline V lookup: CDR1 KGHDR, CDR2 SFDVKD. This CDR3 comprises 17 residues. CDR3 sequence (DNA): TGTGCCACCAGTGATTTGCATGGGGCAGTAGGAACCGGGGAGCTGTTTTTT. Translation gives CATSDLHGAVGTGELFF.